This TCR beta chain was found in a study of blood T cell repertoires in COVID-19 (TCRdb year 2020). A note on the overall study: The collaborator samples originated in the United States, Italy and Spain and spanned the acute and convalescent phases of COVID-19. HLA class I and class II types, where available, came from metadata supplied by the sample provider rather than from assay-based typing. Samples were obtained from the ongoing ImmuneRACE study (first 160 participants) and from 950 to 1,500 subjects provided by 6 global collaborators. The repertoires were made available in a free public database intended to serve as a resource for research on the immune response to SARS-CoV-2. The prospective study material was composed of cDNA or gDNA derived from T cells, B-cell-depleted T cells, or PBMCs. Nearly every sample came with metadata listing a de-identified subject ID, COVID-19 status, age in years and sex. The dataset comprised deeply sampled blood TCRbeta repertoires from subjects exposed to, actively infected with, or recovered from COVID-19.

Collaborating institutions collected whole blood in K2EDTA tubes following their own protocols. For TCRbeta analysis, collaborator samples were shipped as frozen whole blood, as isolated PBMCs, or as DNA extracted from either sample type. The immunoSEQ Assay, a bias-controlled multiplex PCR, was used to amplify TCRbeta CDR3 regions from genomic DNA. The study's own analysis went as follows. Nucleated cell counts per sample were estimated from amplification of reference gene primers within the assay. To quantify the absolute abundance of each unique TCRbeta CDR3 rearrangement, sequence reads were collapsed and filtered. Productive Simpson clonality was computed per sample as the square root of Simpson's diversity index over productive rearrangements. TCRdb took over this immuneACCESS table, retaining in-frame rearrangements with V and J assigned. Such tables are incomplete; in checked studies, under half of the missing clones stem from an unresolved V gene, and the remainder is unexplained. Clone size and V and J calls were adopted from that table, with D and trimming inferred from the DNA. For this sample there are 50,000 to 75,000 clones; about 90% appear just once. 1.3% to 1.5% of the sample is taken by the ten largest.

With regard to this clone: Its antigen is still unknown. No base qualities exist here, and no much larger clone lies one base off it.

Findings and caveats that apply to the study as a whole: Clinical and demographic metadata were provided uncurated, with the amount varying by source and participant.

The CDR3 has 14 amino acids, counting the end cysteine and phenylalanine. Solely the CDR3 DNA is kept, with 42 bases framed from the first base. Reading the germline V gene gives CDR1 SGHTA and CDR2 FQGNSA. The junction shows trimming of 3 bases on V and 7 bases on J, and the gene matches do not reach 4 bases of it. The specimen sequenced was peripheral blood. This TCR came from a man aged 60 to 69 with acute or convalescent COVID-19. The V and J genes are TRBV7-2 and TRBJ2-1; 9 central bases correspond to TRBD2. The CDR3 region: CASSFVAGENEQFF. The DNA is as follows: TGTGCCAGCAGCTTCGTAGCGGGGGAAAATGAGCAGTTCTTC.